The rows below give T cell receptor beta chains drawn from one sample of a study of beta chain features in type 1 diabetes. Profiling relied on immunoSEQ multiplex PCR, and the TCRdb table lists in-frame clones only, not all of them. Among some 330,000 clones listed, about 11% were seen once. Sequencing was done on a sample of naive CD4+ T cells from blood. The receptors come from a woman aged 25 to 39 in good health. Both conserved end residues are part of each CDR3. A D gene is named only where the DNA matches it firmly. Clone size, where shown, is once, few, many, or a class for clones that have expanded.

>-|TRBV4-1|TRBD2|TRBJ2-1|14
TGCGCCAGCAGCCCGGGGACTAGCGGCCTAGAGCAGTTCTTC
CASSPGTSGLEQFF
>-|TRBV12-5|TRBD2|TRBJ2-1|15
TGTGCTAGTGGTCCCCCGACTAGCGCGTACAATGAGCAGTTCTTC
CASGPPTSAYNEQFF
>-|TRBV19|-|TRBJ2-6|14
TGTGCCAGTAAGAAAGGGGCCGGGGCCAACGTCCTGACTTTC
CASKKGAGANVLTF
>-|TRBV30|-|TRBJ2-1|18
TGTGCCTGGACGCCTACCCTGGAGCGGGCCACCTCCTACAATGAGCAGTTCTTC
CAWTPTLERATSYNEQFF
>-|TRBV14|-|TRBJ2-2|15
TGTGCCAGCAGCCAGTCGAGGAGAACCGACGGGGAGCTGTTTTTT
CASSQSRRTDGELFF
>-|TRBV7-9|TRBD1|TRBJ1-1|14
TGTGCCAGCAGCCAAGACAGGGGACTCTCTGAAGCTTTCTTT
CASSQDRGLSEAFF
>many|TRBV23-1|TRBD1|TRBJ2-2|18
TGCGCCAGCAGTCAATCTCAAACCGGGACAGGGAACACCGGGGAGCTGTTTTTT
CASSQSQTGTGNTGELFF
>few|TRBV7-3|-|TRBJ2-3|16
TGTGCCAGCAGCCCCCGGGGCGGGACGAGCACAGATACGCAGTATTTT
CASSPRGGTSTDTQYF
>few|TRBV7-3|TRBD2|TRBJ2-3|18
TGTGCCAGCAGCTTGGCGGGACTAGCGGGAGGCCGGGCAGATACGCAGTATTTT
CASSLAGLAGGRADTQYF
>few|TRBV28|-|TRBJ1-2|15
TGTGCCAGCAGTTTTCTTACCCTACCCCGGGACAGCTACACCTTC
CASSFLTLPRDSYTF
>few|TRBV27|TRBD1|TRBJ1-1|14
TGTGCCAGCAGACGACAGGGGGTGAACACTGAAGCTTTCTTT
CASRRQGVNTEAFF
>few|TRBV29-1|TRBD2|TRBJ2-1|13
TGCAGCATACGGACTAGCGGGAGGAGTCGGCTGTTCTTC
CSIRTSGRSRLFF
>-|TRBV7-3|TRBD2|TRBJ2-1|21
TGTGCCAGCAGCTTAGGGCCGGGACTAGCGGGAGCCTTCGCATCCTACAATGAGCAGTTCTTC
CASSLGPGLAGAFASYNEQFF
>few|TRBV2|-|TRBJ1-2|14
TGTGCCAGCAGTGAATTGATTCAGGGGAGCGGCTACACCTTC
CASSELIQGSGYTF
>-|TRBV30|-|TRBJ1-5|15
TGTGCCTGGACCTCAGGCGGGGGCCGCAATCAGCCCCAGCATTTT
CAWTSGGGRNQPQHF
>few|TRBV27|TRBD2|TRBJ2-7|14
TGTGCCAGCAGTCCGGGACTAGCGGGAGCTGAGCAGTACTTC
CASSPGLAGAEQYF
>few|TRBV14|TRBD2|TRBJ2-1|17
TGTGCCAGCAGCCAAGAGGGGCTAGCGGGAACCTACAATGAGCAGTTCTTC
CASSQEGLAGTYNEQFF
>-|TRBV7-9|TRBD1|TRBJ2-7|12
TGTGCCAGTGGGACAGAAGTAGGGGAGCAGTACTTC
CASGTEVGEQYF
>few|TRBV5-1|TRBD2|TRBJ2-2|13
TGCGCCAGCAGCCCGGGACTAGCCGGGGAGCTGTTTTTT
CASSPGLAGELFF
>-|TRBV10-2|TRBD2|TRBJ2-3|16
TGCGCCAGTTCGGGGGGGACTAGCGGGAGAAGAGATACGCAGTATTTT
CASSGGTSGRRDTQYF
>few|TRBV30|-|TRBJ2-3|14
TGTGCCTGGCAAAACGGTTATAGCACAGATACGCAGTATTTT
CAWQNGYSTDTQYF
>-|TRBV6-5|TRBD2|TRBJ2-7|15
TGTGCCAGCAGTTACTCCGGGGGGGTCCCTTACGAACAGTACTTC
CASSYSGGVPYEQYF
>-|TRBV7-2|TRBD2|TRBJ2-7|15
TGTGCCAGCAGCTTAGATCCAGCGGGAGCGTACGAGCAGTACTTC
CASSLDPAGAYEQYF
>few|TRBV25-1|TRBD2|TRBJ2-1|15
TGTGCCAGCAGACGGACTAGCGGCTCCTACAATGAGCAGTTCTTC
CASRRTSGSYNEQFF
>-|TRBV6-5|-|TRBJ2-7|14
TGTGCCAGCAGATTCCAAGGTAGCCCTTTGCAGCAGTACTTC
CASRFQGSPLQQYF
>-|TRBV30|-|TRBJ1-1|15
TGTGCCTGGAGTGTACTGAGGGGGAGGGTCACTGAAGCTTTCTTT
CAWSVLRGRVTEAFF
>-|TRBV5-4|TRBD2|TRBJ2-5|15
TGTGCCAGCAGTTTCTTTCAGCGGGAGCTAGAGACCCAGTACTTC
CASSFFQRELETQYF
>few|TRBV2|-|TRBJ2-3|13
TGTGCCAGCAGCGTGGCTAGCACAGATACGCAGTATTTT
CASSVASTDTQYF
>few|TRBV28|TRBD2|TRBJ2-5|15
TGTGCCAGCAGTTTAGCGGCGGGAGGCCAAGAGACCCAGTACTTC
CASSLAAGGQETQYF
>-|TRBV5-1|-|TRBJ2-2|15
TGCGCCAGCAGCTTGGCCTCACAGTACACCGGGGAGCTGTTTTTT
CASSLASQYTGELFF
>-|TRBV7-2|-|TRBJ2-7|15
TGTGCCAGCAGCTTAGCGGAGGACCCCGCCTACGAGCAGTACTTC
CASSLAEDPAYEQYF